The sample holds many counts of the clone carrying this T cell receptor beta chain. Its cognate antigen is unknown. Time point specified: pre-sensitization, week 0. The treatment: therapeutic diphenylcyclopropenone sensitization with weekly scalp DPC. Ahead of each patch test application, blood was drawn. The source of the sample is a study of human T cells and chemical hapten exposure. Looking at the study overall: A patient group, mainly female, showed alopecia areata, totalis or universalis. Study-wide findings and caveats: As patch test score rose, PT1 expanded TCR counts tended to rise as well. Since the donors had alopecia, their immune response may not be the same as that of healthy people.

TCRdb independently ran MiXCR on the RACE reads; one entry per CDR3 protein. The data show some 300,000 distinct CDR3 sequences, with around 5.5% seen just once and more than 8% held by the top ten. V lost 2 bases and J 12 bases, leaving 12 bases between the germline ends. This CDR3 has 12 amino acids. Germline assignment: CDR1 SGHTA and CDR2 FQGNSA. The sample consisted of whole blood, taken in connection with sensitization to the hapten diphenylcyclopropenone (DPC). The rearrangement joins TRBV7-2 to TRBJ2-3; tentatively, D is TRBD2 (5 bases). This TCR was recovered from a woman aged 18-29 years with alopecia areata. Some clones in this sample may be carry-over from other donors' samples. The CDR3 nucleotides read TGTGCCAGCAGCTTATCTCGGGAAAATCAGTATTTT. Its translation is CASSLSRENQYF.